These 21 T cell receptor beta chains were all obtained from the same sample, sequenced in a study of pediatric ulcerative colitis. The protocol was immunoSEQ multiplex PCR, while the TCRdb copy is restricted to in-frame clones and leaves out a portion. The sample holds approximately 40,000 clones, approximately 73% seen once. Rectal tissue came from one to two pinch biopsies taken at colonoscopy. The sample was gut tissue. These receptors were collected from a boy younger than 18 with moderate ulcerative colitis.

This chain joins TRBV7-8 and TRBJ1-3; D not resolved. The CDR3 has 15 residues. In germline, CDR1 is SGHVS, CDR2 FQNEAQ. The germline V and J ends were trimmed by 0 bases and 4 bases, with 10 bases remaining between them. The CDR3, as DNA: TGTGCCAGCAGCTTAGCTTCTCAGGAGGGAAACACCATATATTTT. Amino acid sequence: CASSLASQEGNTIYF.

This clone was seen just once. This chain joins TRBV30 and TRBJ1-2; D perhaps matches TRBD1 (5 bases). The CDR3 runs to 16 residues. V was cut by 5 bases and J by 2 bases, with 21 bases left in between. Germline loops: CDR1 GTSNPN, CDR2 SVGIG (reference sequence). Written as DNA, the CDR3 is TGTGCCTGGGCGGGACTTCTCCTCCCAGACAACTATGGCTACACCTTC. Protein sequence: CAWAGLLLPDNYGYTF.

The CDR3 region has the DNA TGTGCCAGCAGCACTAGCCGTGCCGGGGAGCTGTTTTTT. Its protein is CASSTSRAGELFF. The gene calls are TRBV11-2 and TRBJ2-2; tentative D call: TRBD2 (6 bases). The CDR3 runs to 13 residues. The germline V and J ends were trimmed by 5 bases and 6 bases, with 10 bases remaining between them. Germline V gene sequence: CDR1 SGHAT, CDR2 FQNNGV.

This clone was seen a few times. The chain is built from TRBV19 and TRBJ2-1, with D tentatively TRBD1 or TRBD2 (5 bases each). Trimming left V 7 bases short and J 2 bases short, with 12 bases between. The CDR3 totals 14 residues. Germline V gene lookup returns CDR1 LNHDA and CDR2 SQIVND (reference sequence). In nucleotides, the CDR3 is TGTGCCAGTATGAGGGACGCGACCTACAATGAGCAGTTCTTC. It encodes CASMRDATYNEQFF.

In this sample, this clone turned up a few times. The rearrangement links TRBV6-5 to TRBJ1-4; a weak D match, TRBD1 (5 bases). V shed 5 bases and J shed 2 bases, with 12 bases lying between them. The CDR3 contains 15 residues. Germline-derived CDR1 and CDR2 are MNHEY and SVGAGI. The CDR3 region is CASSIGATTNEKLFF. The CDR3 nucleotides read TGTGCCAGCAGTATTGGGGCGACTACTAATGAAAAACTGTTTTTT.

The CDR3 protein is CASRGQQGNYEQYF. The CDR3 DNA reads TGTGCCAGTAGGGGTCAACAGGGAAACTACGAGCAGTACTTC. The chain employs TRBV19 and TRBJ2-7, with a tentative D call TRBD1 (6 bases). Germline-derived CDR1 and CDR2 are LNHDA and SQIVND (reference sequence). This CDR3 has 14 residues. V lost 6 bases, J lost 3 bases, and 15 bases lay in between.

The chain recombines TRBV30 with TRBJ2-2; 13 positions agree with TRBD2. The CDR3 covers 17 residues. The J segment lost 0 bases and the V segment lost 1 base, leaving 2 bases of the junction unmatched. Germline-derived CDR1 and CDR2 are GTSNPN and SVGIG (reference sequence). CDR3 sequence (DNA): TGTGCCTGGAGTGGACTAGCGGGAGGCGCGAACACCGGGGAGCTGTTTTTT. The encoded protein is CAWSGLAGGANTGELFF.

The chain employs TRBV7-8 and TRBJ1-2, with TRBD1 as a possible D gene (5 bases). V shed 4 bases and J shed 3 bases, with 12 bases lying between them. Germline CDR1 and CDR2: SGHVS and FQNEAQ. This CDR3 region has 14 residues. This CDR3 reads CASSSQGTHYGYTF. The CDR3 region has the DNA TGTGCCAGCAGCTCCCAGGGTACGCACTATGGCTACACCTTC.

This clone was counted a few times. The V call is TRBV27, the J call TRBJ1-4; D ambiguous. CDR3 length: 13 amino acids. Germline loops: CDR1 MNHEY, CDR2 SMNVEV (reference sequence). V was trimmed by 4 bases and J by 4 bases, leaving 7 bases between them. The CDR3 loop is CASSSSFNEKLFF. Here the CDR3 DNA reads TGTGCCAGCAGTTCCTCTTTTAATGAAAAACTGTTTTTT.

This chain links TRBV29-1 with TRBJ1-4, with 9 bases aligning to TRBD1. In germline, CDR1 is SQVTM, CDR2 ANQGSEA. V was pared by 7 bases and J by 8 bases, with 20 bases of the junction left unmatched. There are 17 residues in the CDR3. The CDR3, as DNA: TGCAGCGCCGAAGGGGGAGAACAGGGGGCGCCCGGGGAAAAACTGTTTTTT. Its translation: CSAEGGEQGAPGEKLFF.

This clone was recorded a few times. The rearrangement uses TRBV4-2 and TRBJ1-4, with unresolved D. Deletions cut 1 base from V and 0 bases from J, with 9 bases between. The CDR3 has 16 amino acids. Germline lookup yields CDR1 LGHNA and CDR2 YNFKEQ. CDR3 DNA sequence: TGTGCCAGCAGCCAAGTCCTCCTTGCAACTAATGAAAAACTGTTTTTT. Its protein product is CASSQVLLATNEKLFF.

This chain links TRBV6-4 with TRBJ2-3; 12 bases map to TRBD1. CDR1 and CDR2 (germline): MRHNA, SNTAGT. V lost 3 bases to trimming and J lost 4 bases; unmatched junction nucleotides: 5. The CDR3 length is 16 residues. This CDR3 reads CASSDSGTGGADTQYF. The CDR3 bases are TGTGCCAGCAGTGATTCCGGGACAGGGGGCGCAGATACGCAGTATTTT.

The J gene is TRBJ1-5, the V gene TRBV2; D possibly corresponds to TRBD1 (5 bases). Germline CDR1 and CDR2: SNHLY and FYNNEI. V lost 8 bases and J lost 2, with 13 bases in between. This CDR3 has 14 amino acids. Here the CDR3 reads CASSGVTGNQPQHF. The CDR3 DNA follows: TGTGCCAGCTCGGGGGTGACGGGCAATCAGCCCCAGCATTTT.

The chain employs TRBV6-1 and TRBJ1-2; D gene unclear. This CDR3 contains 11 residues. V was clipped by 6 bases and J by 12 bases, with 14 bases between them. Per germline, CDR1 MNHNS and CDR2 SASEGT. The CDR3 sequence is CASRGKSLDTF. Here the CDR3 DNA reads TGTGCCAGCAGGGGAAAGAGTCTGGACACCTTC.

The CDR3 is CASRDDRDTYEQYF. CDR3 coding DNA: TGTGCCAGCAGAGATGACAGGGACACCTACGAGCAGTACTTC. J is TRBJ2-7 and V is TRBV2, with 7 bases matching TRBD1. Germline V gives CDR1 SNHLY, CDR2 FYNNEI. The V gene end was trimmed by 6 bases and the J gene end by 2 bases; junction bases not matched to a gene: 7. CDR3 length: 14 residues. The variable domain in full, completed from reference TRBV2 and TRBJ2-7, reads EPEVTQTPSHQVTQMGQEVILRCVPISNHLYFYWYRQILGQKVEFLVSFYNNEISEKSEIFDDQFSVERPDGSNFTLKIRSTKLEDSAMYFCASRDDRDTYEQYFGPGTRLTVT.

This rearrangement joins TRBV6-5 to TRBJ2-1; the match to TRBD2 covers 8 bases. The CDR3 sequence is 16 residues long. Losses at the gene ends were 2 bases for V and 12 bases for J; bases not matched to a gene: 15. CDR1 is MNHEY and CDR2 is SVGAGI in the germline V gene. CDR3 DNA sequence: TGTGCCAGCAGTTACGGTACTAGCGGACGAATGATTGGGCAGTTCTTC. Encoded protein: CASSYGTSGRMIGQFF.

The J gene is TRBJ2-5, the V gene TRBV5-8; 12 bases fit TRBD1. Germline lookup yields CDR1 SGHTS and CDR2 YDEGEE. Trimming at V came to 4 bases and at J to 5 bases, leaving 6 bases not matched to a gene. The CDR3 is 15 amino acids. The CDR3 region is CASSTGTGGWETQYF. The CDR3 nucleotides read TGTGCCAGCAGCACCGGGACAGGGGGCTGGGAGACCCAGTACTTC.

This clone was observed a single time. The chain joins TRBV7-9 to TRBJ1-4; 7 bases are a match to TRBD1. This CDR3 comprises 16 residues. The V segment lost 0 bases and the J segment 7 bases; nucleotides outside the gene matches: 8. Germline values: CDR1 SEHNR, CDR2 FQNEAQ (reference sequence). The CDR3 region is CASSLAQGSGGEKLFF. The CDR3 nucleotides read TGTGCCAGCAGCTTAGCACAGGGGTCCGGAGGTGAAAAACTGTTTTTT.

The chain links TRBV6-5 to TRBJ1-5; D gene unclear. The germline CDR1 and CDR2 sequences are MNHEY and SVGAGI. Trimming cost V 4 bases and J 3 bases, with 10 bases left between them. CDR3 length: 14 residues. The CDR3 loop is CASSLIQHNQPQHF. CDR3 DNA sequence: TGTGCCAGCAGTTTAATACAGCACAATCAGCCCCAGCATTTT.

The chain combines TRBV11-2 with TRBJ1-2; D not certain. Per the germline V gene, CDR1 is SGHAT and CDR2 is FQNNGV. The V end was cut by 3 bases, the J end by 4 bases, with 12 bases between. This CDR3 contains 14 residues. CDR3 DNA sequence: TGTGCCAGCAGCTTCGAGAGAACTAGCTATGGCTACACCTTC. Translated: CASSFERTSYGYTF.

This clone was counted between two and nine times. V is TRBV5-6 and J is TRBJ2-7; D possibly matches TRBD1 or TRBD2 (5 bases each). The CDR3 runs 16 residues. V was shortened by 0 bases and J by 0 bases, with 13 bases between the two germline ends. From germline, CDR1 is SGHDT and CDR2 YYEEEE. In DNA form, the CDR3 reads TGTGCCAGCAGCTTGGGTTCGGGACGGAACTCCTACGAGCAGTACTTC. Its protein is CASSLGSGRNSYEQYF.